The rows below give T cell receptor beta chains drawn from one sample of a study of cytomegalovirus exposure and HLA in healthy donors. Assay: immunoSEQ multiplex PCR; the TCRdb copy retains only in-frame clones and omits some. The repertoire holds fewer than 200,000 clones, with roughly 67% as singletons. The source material was PBMCs. The receptor set was obtained from a woman between 18 and 29 years old in good health and CMV-seropositive. The CDR3 runs from the conserved cysteine through the conserved F or W. The D gene is left open where the match is weak. Size tells how often a clone was seen (once, few, many) or the class of an expanded clone, and some rows leave it out.

size: -; D: -; J: TRBJ2-3; V: TRBV7-2; DNA: TGTGCCAGCAGCCTTACTGACAGGACCACGCAGTATTTT; CDR3: CASSLTDRTTQYF
size: -; D: -; J: TRBJ2-5; V: TRBV5-4; DNA: TGTGCCAGCAGGCAAGGGGTTGGTCTTGGAGAGACCCAGTACTTC; CDR3: CASRQGVGLGETQYF
size: -; D: TRBD1; J: TRBJ1-4; V: TRBV27; DNA: TGTGCCAGCAGTCCGACAGGGAATAATGAAAAACTGTTTTTT; CDR3: CASSPTGNNEKLFF
size: -; D: -; J: TRBJ2-2; V: TRBV19; DNA: TGTGCCAGCGAGATCATTTCGGGGGAGCTGTTTTTT; CDR3: CASEIISGELFF
size: -; D: -; J: TRBJ1-5; V: TRBV15; DNA: TGTGCCACCAGCAGAGGGCAGCGGGAGTATAGCAATCAGCCCCAGCATTTT; CDR3: CATSRGQREYSNQPQHF
size: -; D: TRBD1; J: TRBJ1-4; V: TRBV28; DNA: TGTGCCACCCAGTTTATGTTACAGGGGGCGGGAAATGAAAAACTGTTTTTT; CDR3: CATQFMLQGAGNEKLFF
size: once; D: TRBD1; J: TRBJ1-6; V: TRBV28; DNA: TGTGCCAGCAGTGGCGGCCAGGGGGTATACAATTCACCCCTCCACTTT; CDR3: CASSGGQGVYNSPLHF
size: -; D: TRBD1; J: TRBJ2-7; V: TRBV5-1; DNA: TGCGCCAGTTCCCGGGACAGATCCTACGAGCAGTACTTC; CDR3: CASSRDRSYEQYF
size: -; D: -; J: TRBJ1-2; V: TRBV7-9; DNA: TGTGCCAGCAGCTTAGCGCTAACAGGATCGAGTGGCTACACCTTC; CDR3: CASSLALTGSSGYTF
size: few; D: TRBD2; J: TRBJ2-7; V: TRBV7-8; DNA: TGTGCCAGCAGCTTATTTAGCGGGGGGTTCGAGCAGTACTTC; CDR3: CASSLFSGGFEQYF
size: -; D: TRBD2; J: TRBJ2-1; V: TRBV5-1; DNA: TGCGCCAGCAGCGTGCTAGCGGGGACCTCCTACAATGAGCAGTTCTTC; CDR3: CASSVLAGTSYNEQFF
size: -; D: -; J: TRBJ1-1; V: TRBV30; DNA: TGTGCCTGGAGTGCAGAGGACATTGAAGCTTTCTTT; CDR3: CAWSAEDIEAFF
size: -; D: TRBD2; J: TRBJ2-7; V: TRBV11-2; DNA: TGTGCCAGCAGCCCGAGACTAGCGGGGGCCCACGAGCAGTACTTC; CDR3: CASSPRLAGAHEQYF
size: few; D: -; J: TRBJ1-1; V: TRBV18; DNA: TGTGCCAGCTCACCGAGGGAGAACACTGAAGCTTTCTTT; CDR3: CASSPRENTEAFF
size: -; D: TRBD1; J: TRBJ1-1; V: TRBV18; DNA: TGTGCCAGCTCATCGGGACAGGGGGCTAACACTGAAGCTTTCTTT; CDR3: CASSSGQGANTEAFF
size: once; D: TRBD1; J: TRBJ1-2; V: TRBV19; DNA: TGTGCCAGTAGTTCACCGGGACAGGGCTTCTATGGCTACACCTTC; CDR3: CASSSPGQGFYGYTF
size: -; D: -; J: TRBJ1-2; V: TRBV5-1; DNA: TGCGCCAGCAGCCAGGACAGATACGATTATGGCTACACCTTC; CDR3: CASSQDRYDYGYTF
size: few; D: -; J: TRBJ1-1; V: TRBV18; DNA: TGTGCCAGCTCACCCAGGTCCCTGGAGAACACTGAAGCTTTCTTT; CDR3: CASSPRSLENTEAFF
size: -; D: TRBD1; J: TRBJ1-2; V: TRBV4-3; DNA: TGCGCCAGCAGCCAGACGACAGGGAGCTATGGCTACACCTTC; CDR3: CASSQTTGSYGYTF
size: -; D: TRBD1; J: TRBJ1-1; V: TRBV13; DNA: TGTGCCAGCAGTCCGACAGGGAGGACTGAAGCTTTCTTT; CDR3: CASSPTGRTEAFF
size: -; D: -; J: TRBJ2-5; V: TRBV5-4; DNA: TGTGCCAGCAGCTTGGGCGCCGAAGAGACCCAGTACTTC; CDR3: CASSLGAEETQYF
size: -; D: TRBD1; J: TRBJ1-5; V: TRBV29-1; DNA: TGCAGCGTTGGGACAGGAGATAGCAATCAGCCCCAGCATTTT; CDR3: CSVGTGDSNQPQHF
size: -; D: TRBD1; J: TRBJ1-2; V: TRBV5-4; DNA: TGTGCCAGCAGCTTGCAGGGGGCCCGGAGGTTCTATGGCTACACCTTC; CDR3: CASSLQGARRFYGYTF
size: once; D: -; J: TRBJ1-1; V: TRBV9; DNA: TGTGTCAGCAGCCCTAGGGGTGGCATAGAAGCTTTCTTT; CDR3: CVSSPRGGIEAFF
size: -; D: -; J: TRBJ2-6; V: TRBV28; DNA: TGTGCCAGCAGTTACAGGGCGAGCGGGGCCAACGTCCTGACTTTC; CDR3: CASSYRASGANVLTF
size: -; D: -; J: TRBJ1-5; V: TRBV6-6; DNA: TGTGCCAGCAGTTATAAGACAGCCACTAATCAGCCCCAGCATTTT; CDR3: CASSYKTATNQPQHF
size: few; D: -; J: TRBJ2-3; V: TRBV5-1; DNA: TGCGCCAGCGTACTAAGAAGGCGGACTACAGATACGCAGTATTTT; CDR3: CASVLRRRTTDTQYF
size: -; D: -; J: TRBJ1-4; V: TRBV6-1; DNA: TGTGCCAGCAGTGCCGACGGAATGAGGGCAACTAATGAAAAACTGTTTTTT; CDR3: CASSADGMRATNEKLFF
size: -; D: -; J: TRBJ2-7; V: TRBV6-6; DNA: TGTGCCAGCAGTTACGGTTCGGGGATTGAAAACGAGCAGTACTTC; CDR3: CASSYGSGIENEQYF
size: -; D: TRBD2; J: TRBJ2-7; V: TRBV7-2; DNA: TGTGCCAGCAGCTCCCTTCGCGGGGGGGCGTACGAGCAGTACTTC; CDR3: CASSSLRGGAYEQYF
size: -; D: -; J: TRBJ1-3; V: TRBV6-5; DNA: TGTGCCAGCAGTTTAACGGGGGTCTCTGGAAACACCATATATTTT; CDR3: CASSLTGVSGNTIYF
size: -; D: TRBD2; J: TRBJ2-7; V: TRBV19; DNA: TGTGCCAGTAGCAAAAGCGGGGGCCTCTCCTACGAGCAGTACTTC; CDR3: CASSKSGGLSYEQYF
size: -; D: -; J: TRBJ1-3; V: TRBV6-1; DNA: TGTGCCAGCAGCAGGGTAGGAACTGGAAACACCATATATTTT; CDR3: CASSRVGTGNTIYF
size: -; D: TRBD2; J: TRBJ2-3; V: TRBV4-2; DNA: TGTGCCAGCAGCCTCAATACGGGGGGGAGCACAGATACGCAGTATTTT; CDR3: CASSLNTGGSTDTQYF
size: -; D: -; J: TRBJ2-3; V: TRBV25-1; DNA: TGTGCCAGCAGTGTTTACGGGGAGGATACGCAGTATTTT; CDR3: CASSVYGEDTQYF
size: few; D: -; J: TRBJ1-2; V: TRBV28; DNA: TGTGCCACCGGGGGGCAGGGCTATGGCTACACCTTC; CDR3: CATGGQGYGYTF
size: -; D: TRBD1; J: TRBJ2-7; V: TRBV4-2; DNA: TGTGCCAGCAGCCAAGGGACAGGGTCCTACGGGCAGTACTTC; CDR3: CASSQGTGSYGQYF
size: -; D: -; J: TRBJ1-6; V: TRBV12-5; DNA: TGTGCTAGTGGTTTTGGTCTTGGAGGAAATTCACCCCTCCACTTT; CDR3: CASGFGLGGNSPLHF
size: once; D: TRBD1; J: TRBJ2-3; V: TRBV12-5; DNA: TGTGCTAGTGGTTTGTCCCCGGGACAGGGGGCGGATACGCAGTATTTT; CDR3: CASGLSPGQGADTQYF
size: -; D: -; J: TRBJ1-2; V: TRBV9; DNA: TGTGCCAGCAGCGTAGGGGCTGGCAGTAACTATGGCTACACCTTC; CDR3: CASSVGAGSNYGYTF
size: few; D: -; J: TRBJ2-6; V: TRBV12-5; DNA: TGTGCTAGTGGGAGCTCTGGGGCCAACGTCCTGACTTTC; CDR3: CASGSSGANVLTF
size: -; D: TRBD1; J: TRBJ1-2; V: TRBV7-9; DNA: TGTGCCAGCAGCGCCGGACAGGTCTTCTATGGCTACACCTTC; CDR3: CASSAGQVFYGYTF
size: -; D: -; J: TRBJ1-1; V: TRBV2; DNA: TGTGCCAGCAGTGAAGGGTATACAGGCGGGGGGAACACTGAAGCTTTCTTT; CDR3: CASSEGYTGGGNTEAFF
size: -; D: -; J: TRBJ2-7; V: TRBV28; DNA: TGTGCCAGCAGTTTCGGGAAGGGGGGGAACTACGAGCAGTACTTC; CDR3: CASSFGKGGNYEQYF
size: -; D: -; J: TRBJ1-2; V: TRBV23-1; DNA: TGCGCCAGCAGCCGCAGGGGTGGCTACACCTTC; CDR3: CASSRRGGYTF